What follows describes a single T cell receptor (beta chain). TCR libraries were built from 400 to 650 ng of total RNA by linear amplification. TCRdb re-called the reads with MiXCR, one entry per CDR3 protein. The sample has around 200,000 distinct CDR3 sequences; around 80% are singletons. The CDR3 contains 16 residues. After removal of 2 bases from V and 3 bases from J, the junction contained 7 bases not matched to a gene. Germline CDR1 is MNHEY and CDR2 is SVGAGI. This record belongs to a study of healthy donors' naive CD4 and CD8 T cells. Whole-study context: All functional IMGT TCR alpha variants were covered by new primers.

This TCR came from a pool of human donors in good health; the sample pools cells from several healthy donors. Specimen: naive CD4+ and CD8+ T cells sorted from blood, pooled from several donors. The chain couples TRBV6-5 to TRBJ1-5; 7 bases are shared with TRBD1. The CDR3 DNA follows: TGTGCCAGCAGTTACCTTATCGGACAGGACAATCAGCCCCAGCATTTT. It specifies CASSYLIGQDNQPQHF.